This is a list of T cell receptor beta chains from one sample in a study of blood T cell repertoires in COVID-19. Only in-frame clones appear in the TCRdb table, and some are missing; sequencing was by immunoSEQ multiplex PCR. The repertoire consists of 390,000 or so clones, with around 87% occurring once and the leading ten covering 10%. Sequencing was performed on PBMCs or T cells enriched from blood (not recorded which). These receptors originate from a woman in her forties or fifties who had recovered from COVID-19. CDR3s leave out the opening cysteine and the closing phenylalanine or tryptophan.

cdr3_aa: ASSQDQASLSYEQY
cdr3_length: 14
v_call: TRBV3-1/TRBV3-2
j_call: TRBJ2-7

cdr3_aa: ASSLLGAHRMTQY
cdr3_length: 13
v_call: TRBV7-9
j_call: TRBJ2-5

cdr3_aa: ASSARGANQPQH
cdr3_length: 12
v_call: TRBV21-1
j_call: TRBJ1-5

cdr3_aa: ASSMGRSVATNEKLF
cdr3_length: 15
v_call: TRBV5-1
j_call: TRBJ1-4

cdr3_aa: ASSLGIAGGYNEQF
cdr3_length: 14
v_call: TRBV11-2
j_call: TRBJ2-1

cdr3_aa: ASSLTTGRTEAF
cdr3_length: 12
v_call: TRBV4-1
j_call: TRBJ1-1

cdr3_aa: ASSQGGGRNQPQH
cdr3_length: 13
v_call: TRBV3-1/TRBV3-2
j_call: TRBJ1-5

cdr3_aa: ASDAGIKGSYGYT
cdr3_length: 13
v_call: TRBV2
j_call: TRBJ1-2

cdr3_aa: SVIAQGLNTEAF
cdr3_length: 12
v_call: TRBV29-1
j_call: TRBJ1-1

cdr3_aa: ASPGAGGSSYNEQF
cdr3_length: 14
v_call: TRBV2
j_call: TRBJ2-1

cdr3_aa: ASSLRQGLSYEQY
cdr3_length: 13
v_call: TRBV5-5
j_call: TRBJ2-7

cdr3_aa: ASSLFSGTGDSGANVLT
cdr3_length: 17
v_call: TRBV27
j_call: TRBJ2-6

cdr3_aa: ASSITRQGDEKLF
cdr3_length: 13
v_call: TRBV7-2
j_call: TRBJ1-4

cdr3_aa: ASSPRSGLKSYNEQF
cdr3_length: 15
v_call: TRBV7-6
j_call: TRBJ2-1

cdr3_aa: ASTMDRGWPQH
cdr3_length: 11
v_call: TRBV2
j_call: TRBJ1-5

cdr3_aa: ASSFGSSGGNEQF
cdr3_length: 13
v_call: TRBV5-1
j_call: TRBJ2-1

cdr3_aa: ASSFGTDRVYGYT
cdr3_length: 13
v_call: TRBV11-2
j_call: TRBJ1-2

cdr3_aa: ASSQLAGLNTEAF
cdr3_length: 13
v_call: TRBV3-1/TRBV3-2
j_call: TRBJ1-1

cdr3_aa: ASSPEGSGREQY
cdr3_length: 12
v_call: TRBV5-4
j_call: TRBJ2-7

cdr3_aa: ASSFQGQGYGYT
cdr3_length: 12
v_call: TRBV5-4
j_call: TRBJ1-2

cdr3_aa: ASSTGQGVNTEAF
cdr3_length: 13
v_call: TRBV9
j_call: TRBJ1-1

cdr3_aa: ASSPEVGVHTIY
cdr3_length: 12
v_call: TRBV16
j_call: TRBJ1-3

cdr3_aa: ASGRDRAFYEQY
cdr3_length: 12
v_call: TRBV2
j_call: TRBJ2-7

cdr3_aa: ASSRQGSGNTIY
cdr3_length: 12
v_call: TRBV5-5
j_call: TRBJ1-3

cdr3_aa: ASSWRPGQGNGNTIY
cdr3_length: 15
v_call: TRBV11-2
j_call: TRBJ1-3

cdr3_aa: ASSPLSGFETQY
cdr3_length: 12
v_call: TRBV4-1
j_call: TRBJ2-5

cdr3_aa: ALDRDNSPLH
cdr3_length: 10
v_call: TRBV30
j_call: TRBJ1-6

cdr3_aa: ASSLLTSGGSYEQY
cdr3_length: 14
v_call: TRBV5-1
j_call: TRBJ2-7

cdr3_aa: ASRRQGLGNSPLH
cdr3_length: 13
v_call: TRBV28
j_call: TRBJ1-6

cdr3_aa: ASSSPSGVHQETQY
cdr3_length: 14
v_call: TRBV13
j_call: TRBJ2-5

cdr3_aa: ASSPPGTANTEAF
cdr3_length: 13
v_call: TRBV9
j_call: TRBJ1-1

cdr3_aa: SASGSRRLGTEAF
cdr3_length: 13
v_call: TRBV20-1
j_call: TRBJ1-1

cdr3_aa: AISDSGGANEKLF
cdr3_length: 13
v_call: TRBV10-3
j_call: TRBJ1-4

cdr3_aa: ASSDAPSGHYEQY
cdr3_length: 13
v_call: TRBV6-1
j_call: TRBJ2-7

cdr3_aa: ASSWGQLQETQY
cdr3_length: 12
v_call: TRBV11-2
j_call: TRBJ2-5

cdr3_aa: ASRTDGRSNTEAF
cdr3_length: 13
v_call: TRBV6-5
j_call: TRBJ1-1

cdr3_aa: ASSLGGAEKLF
cdr3_length: 11
v_call: TRBV6-5
j_call: TRBJ1-4

cdr3_aa: ASSQGGQGASNQPQH
cdr3_length: 15
v_call: TRBV4-1
j_call: TRBJ1-5

cdr3_aa: AWYLTGNTEAF
cdr3_length: 11
v_call: TRBV30
j_call: TRBJ1-1

cdr3_aa: ASSDLGQFTDTQY
cdr3_length: 13
v_call: TRBV6-1
j_call: TRBJ2-3

cdr3_aa: ASSLVGGRTEAF
cdr3_length: 12
v_call: TRBV7-8
j_call: TRBJ1-1

cdr3_aa: ASGLVVGGAPTSSYNEQF
cdr3_length: 18
v_call: TRBV12-5
j_call: TRBJ2-1

cdr3_aa: ASFRDSAEQY
cdr3_length: 10
v_call: TRBV6-5
j_call: TRBJ2-7

cdr3_aa: ASSPSNYGYT
cdr3_length: 10
v_call: TRBV18
j_call: TRBJ1-2

cdr3_aa: ASIGQAGICTDTQY
cdr3_length: 14
v_call: TRBV11-3
j_call: TRBJ2-3

cdr3_aa: ASSPGRPWLAVDTGELF
cdr3_length: 17
v_call: TRBV9
j_call: TRBJ2-2

cdr3_aa: ASSISPDRVGYT
cdr3_length: 12
v_call: TRBV19
j_call: TRBJ1-2

cdr3_aa: AWSQTDGNQPQH
cdr3_length: 12
v_call: TRBV30
j_call: TRBJ1-5

cdr3_aa: ASSQGGVGEAF
cdr3_length: 11
v_call: TRBV3-1/TRBV3-2
j_call: TRBJ1-1